This T cell receptor beta chain was profiled in a study of T cells in localized non-small cell lung cancer. Some clones are missing from TCRdb's copy, which holds only in-frame ones; the method was immunoSEQ multiplex PCR. The profile shows roughly 40,000 clones, around nine tenths of them singletons. The CDR3 covers 13 residues. Germline V gene data show CDR1 as SEHNR and CDR2 as FQNEAQ (reference sequence). The J segment lost 6 bases and the V segment lost 4 bases, leaving 4 bases of the junction unmatched. Sequences were derived from peripheral blood, sampled before any cancer treatment. The sequence derives from a man aged 18 to 50 with stage I lung adenocarcinoma. The chain employs TRBV7-9 and TRBJ2-7, with 9 bases that match TRBD1. The CDR3 reads CASSSGQGTEQYF. Here the CDR3 DNA reads TGTGCCAGCAGCTCGGGACAGGGAACCGAGCAGTACTTC.